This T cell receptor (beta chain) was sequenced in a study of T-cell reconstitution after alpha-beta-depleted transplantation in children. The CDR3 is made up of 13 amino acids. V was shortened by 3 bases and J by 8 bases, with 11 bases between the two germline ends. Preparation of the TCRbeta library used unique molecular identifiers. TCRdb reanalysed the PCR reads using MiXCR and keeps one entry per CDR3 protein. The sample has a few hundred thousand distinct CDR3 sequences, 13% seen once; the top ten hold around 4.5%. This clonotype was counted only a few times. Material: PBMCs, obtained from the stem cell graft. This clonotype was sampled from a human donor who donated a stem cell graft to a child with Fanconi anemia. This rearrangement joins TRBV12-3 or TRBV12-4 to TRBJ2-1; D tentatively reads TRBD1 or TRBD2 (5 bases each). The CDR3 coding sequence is TGTGCCAGCAGTTTGGGACCCTTAGATGAGCAGTTCTTC. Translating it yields CASSLGPLDEQFF.